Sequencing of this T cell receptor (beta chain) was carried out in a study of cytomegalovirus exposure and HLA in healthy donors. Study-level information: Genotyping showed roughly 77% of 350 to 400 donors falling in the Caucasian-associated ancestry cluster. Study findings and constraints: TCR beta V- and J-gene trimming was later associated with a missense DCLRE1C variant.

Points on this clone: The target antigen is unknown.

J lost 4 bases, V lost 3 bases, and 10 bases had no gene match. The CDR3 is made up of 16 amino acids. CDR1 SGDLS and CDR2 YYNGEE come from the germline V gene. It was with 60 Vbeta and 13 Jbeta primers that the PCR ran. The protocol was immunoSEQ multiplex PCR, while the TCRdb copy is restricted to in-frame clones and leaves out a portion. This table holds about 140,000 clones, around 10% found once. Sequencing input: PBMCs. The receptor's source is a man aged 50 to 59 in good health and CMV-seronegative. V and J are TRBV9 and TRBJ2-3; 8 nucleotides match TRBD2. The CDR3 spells CASSARTSSGSDTQYF. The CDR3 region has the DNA TGTGCCAGCAGCGCCAGGACTAGCTCCGGATCAGATACGCAGTATTTT. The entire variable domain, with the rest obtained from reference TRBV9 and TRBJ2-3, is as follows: DSGVTQTPKHLITATGQRVTLRCSPRSGDLSVYWYQQSLDQGLQFLIQYYNGEERAKGNILERFSAQQFPDLHSELNLSSLELGDSALYFCASSARTSSGSDTQYFGPGTRLTVL.